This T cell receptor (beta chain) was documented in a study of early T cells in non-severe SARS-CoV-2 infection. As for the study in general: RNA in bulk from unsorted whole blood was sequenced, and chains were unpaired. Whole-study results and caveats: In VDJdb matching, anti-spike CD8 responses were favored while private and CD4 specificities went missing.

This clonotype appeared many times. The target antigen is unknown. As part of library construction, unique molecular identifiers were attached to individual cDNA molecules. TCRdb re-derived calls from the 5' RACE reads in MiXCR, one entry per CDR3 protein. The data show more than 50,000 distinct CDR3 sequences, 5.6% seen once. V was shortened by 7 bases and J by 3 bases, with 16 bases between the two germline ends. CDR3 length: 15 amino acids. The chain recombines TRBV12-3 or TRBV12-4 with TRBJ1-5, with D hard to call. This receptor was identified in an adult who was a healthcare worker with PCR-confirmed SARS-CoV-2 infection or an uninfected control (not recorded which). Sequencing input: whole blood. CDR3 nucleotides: TGTGCCAGCACCAATTCGGTAGGGTTCAATCAGCCCCAGCATTTT. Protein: CASTNSVGFNQPQHF.